These 9 T cell receptor beta chains were all obtained from the same sample, sequenced in a study of radiation and T cells in renal cell carcinoma. Clones were read by immunoSEQ multiplex PCR, and TCRdb kept only the in-frame ones, dropping some. The table shows about 91,000 clones, with roughly four fifths occurring only once. The sample's time point: baseline pretreatment blood. The treatment here: 15 Gy SBRT to primary tumor, nephrectomy 4 weeks later. This specimen consisted of blood, obtained from a patient whose treatment included radiotherapy and nephrectomy. The source is a man aged 55 to 69 with renal cell carcinoma.

The gene calls are TRBV2 and TRBJ1-2; D gene uncertain. Trimming pared 1 base from V and 6 bases from J, leaving 6 bases between. Germline lookup yields CDR1 SNHLY and CDR2 FYNNEI. The CDR3 is 12 amino acids. The CDR3 loop is CASSEVMNGYTF. The CDR3 nucleotides read TGTGCCAGCAGTGAAGTTATGAATGGCTACACCTTC.

The V and J genes are TRBV12-5 and TRBJ2-3; 10 nucleotides match TRBD2. V was pared by 7 bases and J by 11 bases, with 15 bases of the junction left unmatched. There are 15 residues in the CDR3. Germline V CDR1 and CDR2: LGHNT, FRNRAP. The CDR3 DNA follows: TGTGCTAGTGTTCCTATCGGGACTAGCGCTGAAAGGCAGTATTTT. It yields the protein CASVPIGTSAERQYF.

The chain employs TRBV5-4 and TRBJ2-4, with 8 positions matching TRBD1. The CDR3 sequence is 16 residues long. Trimming cost V 4 bases and J 3 bases; bases outside gene matches: 9. CDR1 is SGHNT and CDR2 is YYREEE in the germline V gene (reference sequence). For the CDR3, the DNA is TGTGCCAGCAGCCGAGATAGGACAGGGAGCAAAAACATTCAGTACTTC. Encoded protein: CASSRDRTGSKNIQYF.

The rearrangement uses TRBV5-5 and TRBJ2-2; D is unclear. The CDR3 is made up of 13 amino acids. Germline CDR1 and CDR2: SGHKS and YYEKEE (reference sequence). The V gene lost 1 base and the J gene lost 6 bases, with 7 bases spanning the gap. The CDR3 protein is CASSLPGAGELFF. The CDR3 nucleotides read TGTGCCAGCAGCTTGCCTGGGGCCGGGGAGCTGTTTTTT.

This clone was observed a few times. This chain links TRBV27 with TRBJ1-4, with D hard to call. The CDR3 spans 14 residues. From germline, CDR1 is MNHEY and CDR2 SMNVEV (reference sequence). V was trimmed by 8 bases and J by 7 bases, leaving 17 bases between them. The CDR3 loop reads CASSAQTRSEKLFF. CDR3 bases: TGTGCCAGCTCCGCCCAAACCCGTAGTGAAAAACTGTTTTTT.

The chain links TRBV5-1 to TRBJ1-5; D may be TRBD1 (6 bases). V lost 3 bases, J lost 4 bases, and 11 bases lay in between. Germline loops: CDR1 SGHRS, CDR2 YFSETQ. The CDR3 sequence is 14 residues long. The CDR3 spells CASSSTGPNQPQHF. The CDR3 region has the DNA TGCGCCAGCAGCTCTACAGGGCCTAATCAGCCCCAGCATTTT.

This clone was recorded a few times. The chain employs TRBV7-8 and TRBJ2-3; D is uncertain. Germline-derived CDR1 and CDR2 are SGHVS and FQNEAQ. V was pared by 2 bases and J by 1 base, with 7 bases between. The CDR3 sequence is 14 residues long. The CDR3, as DNA: TGTGCCAGCAGCTTAAGGTGGCGCACAGATACGCAGTATTTT. Translating gives CASSLRWRTDTQYF.

The CDR3 region is CASSYRDRVNEQFF. CDR3 DNA sequence: TGTGCCAGCAGTTACCGGGACCGTGTCAATGAGCAGTTCTTC. The chain carries TRBV6-6 and TRBJ2-1, with D possibly called TRBD1 or TRBD2 (5 bases each). Deletions cut 2 bases from V and 6 bases from J, with 11 bases between. Per germline, CDR1 MNHNY and CDR2 SVGAGI (reference sequence). CDR3 length equals 14 residues.

The chain joins TRBV27 to TRBJ2-1; 11 bases are shared with TRBD2. V lost 5 bases, J lost 7 bases, and 10 bases stayed unmatched. The length of the CDR3 is 16 residues. The germline gives CDR1 MNHEY, CDR2 SMNVEV (reference sequence). CDR3 region: CASSLIAGGPWNEQFF. The CDR3 DNA follows: TGTGCCAGCAGTCTCATAGCGGGAGGGCCGTGGAATGAGCAGTTCTTC.